The sequence of this TCR beta chain was determined in a study of vaccination and CD4 T cells after COVID-19. At the level of the study: The convalescents included six males and four females, and among them two were Hispanic while seven were Caucasian. Treatment of control cultures consisted of a CEFX pool, an HIV-1 Nef pool, or no peptide.

CDR3 length equals 16 residues. The germline gives CDR1 MRHNA, CDR2 SNTAGT. V lost 0 bases and J lost 5, with 17 bases in between. To note about this clonotype: Its specificity is unknown.

Regarding the study as a whole: Spike mono-reactive status applied to 304 of 307 vaccine-specific clones in convalescent patients.

Scientists ran DNA taken from cultured CD4+ T cells through the Oncomine TCR Beta short-read assay for sequencing. From the PCR reads, TCRdb called clonotypes with MiXCR, one entry per CDR3 protein. The table has about 4,600 distinct CDR3 sequences, around two fifths seen once; the top ten hold roughly 40%. As for treatment: roughly 11-day PBMC culture with coronavirus spike peptide pools or control peptides (ViraFEST assay). Every well contained around 2 million PBMCs, which were grown with around 9.8 IU/ml IL-2 and approximately 9.9 ug/ml peptide pools. This sequence was found in a human donor who had recovered from COVID-19. The sample comprised CD4+ T cells from blood, cultured in vitro. This chain links TRBV6-4 with TRBJ2-7; D perhaps matches TRBD1 (5 bases). Here the CDR3 reads CASSDSNVSGSHEQYF. CDR3 bases: TGTGCCAGCAGTGACTCGAATGTCTCAGGGTCCCACGAGCAGTACTTC.